One and the same sample provided the 24 T cell receptor beta chains below, sequenced in a study of OX40 agonist ivuxolimab in advanced cancers. Profiling relied on immunoSEQ multiplex PCR, and the TCRdb table lists in-frame clones only, not all of them. In the table there are roughly 120,000 clones, roughly 90% of which are singletons. Sequenced here: CD4+ or CD8+ T cells sorted from blood, sampled in a trial of the OX40 agonist ivuxolimab. The receptor set was obtained from an adult with an advanced solid tumor such as melanoma, head and neck, liver or kidney cancer.

For this clone: The junction differs from germline at one of its ends, possibly a read error. The chain has TRBV6-6 and TRBJ2-1; 7 bases map to TRBD2. The CDR3 totals 12 residues. The V gene's germline CDR1 is MNHNY and CDR2 SVGAGI (reference sequence). This CDR3 is CASGDYTSYLIF. For the CDR3, the DNA is TGTGCCAGCGGGGACTACACTTCATATTTGATCTTC.

The chain has TRBV5-1 and TRBJ1-2; a weak D match, TRBD1 (5 bases). Trimming stripped 0 bases from V and 8 bases from J, with 14 bases between. The length of the CDR3 is 14 residues. Germline CDR1 and CDR2: SGHRS and YFSETQ. CDR3: CASSLGQGSFGYTF. For the CDR3, the DNA is TGCGCCAGCAGCTTGGGGCAGGGTTCGTTCGGCTACACCTTC.

This chain links TRBV5-1 with TRBJ1-2; 8 bases align to TRBD1. The CDR3 length is 16 residues. CDR1 is SGHRS, CDR2 YFSETQ, per germline. V lost 6 bases, J lost 3 bases, and 13 bases stayed unmatched. CDR3 amino acids: CASNPGQGGLYYGYTF. DNA of the CDR3: TGCGCCAGCAACCCCGGACAGGGTGGATTGTACTATGGCTACACCTTC.

The rearrangement uses TRBV6-4 and TRBJ2-1, with TRBD2 matching over 8 bases. This CDR3 spans 17 amino acids. The V gene's germline CDR1 is MRHNA and CDR2 SNTAGT. V trimming: 3 bases; J trimming: 1 base; junction bases outside the gene matches: 8. The CDR3: CASSEKASGLSYNEQFF. CDR3 in DNA: TGTGCCAGCAGTGAGAAAGCTAGCGGGCTATCCTACAATGAGCAGTTCTTC.

V usage is TRBV14 and J usage is TRBJ2-7; 9 nucleotides agree with TRBD2. The V segment lost 4 bases and the J segment 6 bases; nucleotides outside the gene matches: 4. The CDR3 runs to 13 residues. Per the germline V gene, CDR1 is SGHDN and CDR2 is FVKESK. The CDR3 region is CASSLAGVLEQYF. CDR3 nucleotides: TGTGCCAGCAGCCTAGCGGGAGTTCTCGAGCAGTACTTC. Based on the CDR3 plus reference TRBV14 and TRBJ2-7, the full variable domain is EAGVTQFPSHSVIEKGQTVTLRCDPISGHDNLYWYRRVMGKEIKFLLHFVKESKQDESGMPNNRFLAERTGGTYSTLKVQPAELEDSGVYFCASSLAGVLEQYFGPGTRLTVT.

This clone was observed once. The chain recombines TRBV6-4 with TRBJ2-3, with 8 bases matching TRBD2. The germline V gene has CDR1 MRHNA and CDR2 SNTAGT. The CDR3 covers 15 residues. The V and J ends lost 6 bases and 2 bases, in that order; junction bases with no gene match: 7. CDR3 sequence: CASRTSDHTTDTQYF. The CDR3 DNA is TGTGCCAGCAGGACTAGCGATCACACCACAGATACGCAGTATTTT.

This rearrangement joins TRBV7-9 to TRBJ2-5; D remains unclear. This CDR3 spans 13 amino acids. V was trimmed by 2 bases and J by 5 bases, leaving 9 bases between them. CDR1 is SEHNR, CDR2 FQNEAQ, per germline (reference sequence). CDR3 region: CASSLIDRETQYF. The CDR3 DNA follows: TGTGCCAGCAGCTTAATTGACCGGGAGACCCAGTACTTC.

V is TRBV5-6 and J is TRBJ2-1; perhaps TRBD1 as D (5 bases). This CDR3 has 12 amino acids. Germline V gene lookup returns CDR1 SGHDT and CDR2 YYEEEE. Trimming stripped 4 bases from V and 9 bases from J, with 11 bases between. This CDR3 is CASSIGDIEQFF. CDR3 coding DNA: TGTGCCAGCAGCATAGGGGATATTGAGCAGTTCTTC.

The genes are TRBV29-1 and TRBJ1-1; tentative D call: TRBD1 (5 bases). The V end lost 6 bases, the J end lost 0 bases, and 14 bases lay between the germline ends. Germline lookup yields CDR1 SQVTM and CDR2 ANQGSEA. The CDR3 is 14 amino acids. CDR3 sequence: CSVLDRTLNTEAFF. The CDR3 DNA follows: TGCAGCGTCTTAGACAGAACTTTGAACACTGAAGCTTTCTTT.

The V call is TRBV11-3, the J call TRBJ2-2; D possibly corresponds to TRBD2 (5 bases). The CDR3 covers 14 residues. V shed 1 base and J shed 8 bases, with 11 bases lying between them. Germline V gene data show CDR1 as SGHNT and CDR2 as YENEEA. This CDR3 is CASSLGGKGGELFF. CDR3 DNA sequence: TGTGCCAGCAGCTTAGGAGGGAAAGGTGGGGAGCTGTTTTTT.

This sequence joins TRBV28 and TRBJ2-7, with 8 nucleotides matching TRBD1. The CDR3 loop spans 13 amino acids. The V and J ends lost 6 bases and 2 bases, in that order; junction bases with no gene match: 3. CDR1 is MDHEN, CDR2 SYDVKM, per germline. The CDR3 bases are TGTGCCAGCAGCAGACAGGGGACCTACGAGCAGTACTTC. It codes for CASSRQGTYEQYF.

The chain employs TRBV28 and TRBJ2-3; tentatively, D is TRBD1 or TRBD2 (5 bases each). CDR3 length: 14 amino acids. CDR1 is MDHEN and CDR2 is SYDVKM in the germline V gene. The V end lost 7 bases, the J end lost 6 bases, and 17 bases lay between the germline ends. CDR3 sequence: CASKWGTAMDTQYF. The CDR3 DNA reads TGTGCCAGCAAATGGGGGACGGCAATGGATACGCAGTATTTT.

CDR3 nucleotides: TGCGCCAGCAGTGAGTCAGCGGGGGCTAATGAGCAGTTCTTC. This gives the protein CASSESAGANEQFF. The chain uses TRBV10-1 and TRBJ2-1; TRBD2 matches 8 bases. Germline CDR1 reads WNHNN; CDR2 reads SYGVQD (reference sequence). This CDR3 contains 14 residues. J was trimmed by 7 bases and V by 0 bases; bases with no gene match: 2.

In this sample, this clone turned up once. This sequence joins TRBV28 and TRBJ1-5; D might be TRBD1 (5 bases). The germline gives CDR1 MDHEN, CDR2 SYDVKM. The V end lost 5 bases, the J end lost 5 bases, and 10 bases lay between the germline ends. CDR3 length: 13 amino acids. CDR3 sequence: CASSPGIDQPQHF. Written as DNA, the CDR3 is TGTGCCAGCAGTCCAGGGATAGATCAGCCCCAGCATTTT.

DNA for the CDR3: TGTGCCAGCAGTGAAACACACCTCAATCAGCCCCAGCATTTT. Protein: CASSETHLNQPQHF. The chain uses TRBV6-1 and TRBJ1-5, with unresolved D. The CDR3 covers 14 residues. Trimming pared 2 bases from V and 3 bases from J, leaving 8 bases between. Germline values: CDR1 MNHNS, CDR2 SASEGT.

The chain uses TRBV5-1 and TRBJ1-2; 12 nucleotides align to TRBD1. The junction had 5 bases not matched to a gene; V was cut back by 0 bases and J by 2 bases. CDR3 length: 17 amino acids. Germline V gene lookup returns CDR1 SGHRS and CDR2 YFSETQ. This CDR3 is CASSLAGQGASNYGYTF. The CDR3 DNA reads as TGCGCCAGCAGCTTGGCGGGACAGGGGGCGTCAAACTATGGCTACACCTTC.

This sequence joins TRBV2 and TRBJ2-5; 7 bases fit TRBD2. The end of the DNA aligns better with TRBJ2-7, so the J call may be wrong. This CDR3 spans 15 amino acids. Germline V CDR1 and CDR2: SNHLY, FYNNEI. CDR3 residues: CASSPRGGGVNEQYF. The CDR3 DNA sequence: TGTGCCAGCAGCCCCCGTGGTGGGGGGGTCAACGAGCAGTACTTC.

The CDR3 sequence is CASSTGGLNNEQFF. CDR3 coding DNA: TGTGCCAGCAGTACAGGGGGCCTCAACAATGAGCAGTTCTTC. V and J are TRBV7-3 and TRBJ2-1; 9 positions match TRBD1. This CDR3 has 14 residues. V gave up 6 bases and J gave up 5 bases; unmatched junction bases: 5. Germline V gene sequence: CDR1 SGHTA, CDR2 FQGTGA.

The gene calls are TRBV18 and TRBJ1-4; D is unclear. The V end was cut by 2 bases, the J end by 8 bases, with 9 bases between. Germline assignment: CDR1 KGHSH and CDR2 LQKENI. The CDR3 is 13 residues long. The CDR3 bases are TGTGCCAGCTCACCAGATCTAAACGAAAAACTGTTTTTT. Translated, it gives CASSPDLNEKLFF.

The chain couples TRBV27 to TRBJ2-3; D ambiguous. CDR3 size: 16 residues. CDR1 is MNHEY and CDR2 is SMNVEV in the germline V gene (reference sequence). V dropped 5 bases and J dropped 5 bases, with 20 bases sitting between them. CDR3 region: CASSAYPLLDGDTQYF. The CDR3 DNA reads as TGTGCCAGCAGTGCTTACCCCCTCCTCGACGGAGATACGCAGTATTTT.

The sample holds one count of this clone. V usage is TRBV5-1 and J usage is TRBJ2-5, with no clear D. Germline V CDR1 and CDR2: SGHRS, YFSETQ. The CDR3 covers 15 residues. Trimming took off 4 bases at V and 1 base at J, with 14 bases between the two ends. The CDR3 protein is CASSDPSLGQETQYF. CDR3 in DNA: TGCGCCAGCAGCGACCCCAGCCTTGGCCAAGAGACCCAGTACTTC.

This chain joins TRBV19 and TRBJ2-2, with D uncertain. Trimming cost V 2 bases and J 5 bases, with 9 bases left between them. CDR3 length: 14 residues. Per the germline V gene, CDR1 is LNHDA and CDR2 is SQIVND (reference sequence). CDR3 bases: TGTGCCAGTAGTATACTCGACGGGACCGGGGAGCTGTTTTTT. The encoded protein is CASSILDGTGELFF.

The rearrangement links TRBV19 to TRBJ1-4; no firm D call. Trimming removed 9 bases at V and 4 bases at J, with 12 bases between. Germline V gene lookup returns CDR1 LNHDA and CDR2 SQIVND (reference sequence). CDR3 size: 13 residues. CDR3 bases: TGTGCCAGCGAAGAGATTAATAATGAAAAACTGTTTTTT. Translating gives CASEEINNEKLFF.

The chain uses TRBV6-5 and TRBJ2-2; TRBD1 matches 7 bases. V shed 5 bases and J 4 bases; nucleotides not matched to a gene: 4. This CDR3 is built from 14 residues. Germline V gene sequence: CDR1 MNHEY, CDR2 SVGAGI. Here the CDR3 reads CASSDGTATGELFF. The CDR3, as DNA: TGTGCCAGCAGTGACGGGACAGCCACCGGGGAGCTGTTTTTT.